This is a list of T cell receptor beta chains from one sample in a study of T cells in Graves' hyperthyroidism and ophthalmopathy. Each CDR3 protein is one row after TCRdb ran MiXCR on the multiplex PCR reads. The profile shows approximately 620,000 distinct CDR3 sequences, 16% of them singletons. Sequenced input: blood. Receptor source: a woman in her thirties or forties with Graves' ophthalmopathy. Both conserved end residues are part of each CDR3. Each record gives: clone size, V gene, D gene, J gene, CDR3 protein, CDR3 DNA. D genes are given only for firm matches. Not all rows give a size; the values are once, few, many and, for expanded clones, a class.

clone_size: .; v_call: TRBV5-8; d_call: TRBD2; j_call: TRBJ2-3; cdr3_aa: CASSLKAGYTDTQYF; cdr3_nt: TGTGCCAGCAGCTTAAAAGCGGGATACACAGATACGCAGTATTTT
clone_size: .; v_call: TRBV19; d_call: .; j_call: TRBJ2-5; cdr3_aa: CASSSYGQWETQYF; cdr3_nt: TGTGCCAGTAGTTCCTACGGACAGTGGGAGACCCAGTACTTC
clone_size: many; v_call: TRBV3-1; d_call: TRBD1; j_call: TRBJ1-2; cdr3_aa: CASSPGQGRANYGYTF; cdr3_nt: TGTGCCAGCAGCCCGGGACAGGGGAGAGCTAACTATGGCTACACCTTC
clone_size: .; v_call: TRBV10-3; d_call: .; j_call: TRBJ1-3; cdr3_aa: CAPPAAAGTIYF; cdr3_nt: TGTGCCCCCCCAGCGGCGGCCGGCACCATATATTTT
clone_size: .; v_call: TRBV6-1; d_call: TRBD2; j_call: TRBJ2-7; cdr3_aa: CATQLAGVSEQYF; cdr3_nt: TGTGCCACCCAACTAGCGGGAGTATCTGAGCAGTACTTC
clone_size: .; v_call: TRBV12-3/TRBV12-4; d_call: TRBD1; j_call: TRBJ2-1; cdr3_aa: CASSLDRGLVNEQFF; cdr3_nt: TGTGCCAGCAGTTTGGACAGGGGGTTAGTCAATGAGCAGTTCTTC
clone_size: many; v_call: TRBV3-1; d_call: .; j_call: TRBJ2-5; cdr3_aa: CASSPRRAAQETQYF; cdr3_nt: TGTGCCAGCAGCCCCCGTCGGGCAGCCCAAGAGACCCAGTACTTC
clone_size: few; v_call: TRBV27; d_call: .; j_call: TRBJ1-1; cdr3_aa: CASSKIRGTYTEAFF; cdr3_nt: TGTGCCAGCAGTAAGATTCGAGGAACTTACACTGAAGCTTTCTTT
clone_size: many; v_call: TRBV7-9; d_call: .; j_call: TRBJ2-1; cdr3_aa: CASSLRREYNEQFF; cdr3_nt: TGTGCCAGCAGCTTACGCAGGGAATACAATGAGCAGTTCTTC
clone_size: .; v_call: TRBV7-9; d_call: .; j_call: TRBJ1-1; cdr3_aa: CASSLGGITAWDTEAFF; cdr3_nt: TGTGCCAGCAGCTTAGGAGGGATAACTGCCTGGGACACTGAAGCTTTCTTT
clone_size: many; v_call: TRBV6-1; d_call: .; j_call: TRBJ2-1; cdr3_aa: CASSSPNRGNEQFF; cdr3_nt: TGTGCCAGCAGTTCCCCGAATAGGGGCAATGAGCAGTTCTTC
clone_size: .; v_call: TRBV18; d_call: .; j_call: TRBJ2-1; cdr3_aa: CASSPQDSFRRNDNEQFF; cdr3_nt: TGTGCCAGCTCACCTCAAGACTCCTTTAGGAGGAATGACAATGAGCAGTTCTTC
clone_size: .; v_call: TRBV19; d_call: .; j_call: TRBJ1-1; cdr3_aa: CAAPVYDNMNTEAFF; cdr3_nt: TGTGCCGCCCCAGTATATGACAACATGAACACTGAAGCTTTCTTT
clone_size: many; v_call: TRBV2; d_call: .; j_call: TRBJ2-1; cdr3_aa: CATQMGPSSYNEQFF; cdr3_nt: TGTGCCACTCAAATGGGACCTAGCTCCTACAATGAGCAGTTCTTC
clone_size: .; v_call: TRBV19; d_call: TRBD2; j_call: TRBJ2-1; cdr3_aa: CASSSSGGHEQFF; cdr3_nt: TGTGCCAGTAGTTCTAGCGGGGGCCATGAGCAGTTCTTC
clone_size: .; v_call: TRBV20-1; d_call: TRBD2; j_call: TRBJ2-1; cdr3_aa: CSAGGAGNEQFF; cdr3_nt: TGCAGTGCCGGGGGGGCGGGCAATGAGCAGTTCTTC
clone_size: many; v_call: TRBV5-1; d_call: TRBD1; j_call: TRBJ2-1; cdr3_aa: CASTPGQGSSEQFF; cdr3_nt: TGCGCCAGCACCCCGGGACAGGGCTCTAGTGAGCAGTTCTTC
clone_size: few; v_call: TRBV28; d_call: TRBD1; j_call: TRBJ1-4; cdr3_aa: CASSQGGGALGEKLFF; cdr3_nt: TGTGCCAGCAGTCAAGGAGGGGGCGCGTTGGGAGAAAAACTGTTTTTT
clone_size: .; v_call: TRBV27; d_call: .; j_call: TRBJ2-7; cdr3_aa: CASSSRIVRGSYEQYF; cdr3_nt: TGTGCCAGCAGTTCCCGGATCGTCAGGGGATCCTACGAGCAGTACTTC
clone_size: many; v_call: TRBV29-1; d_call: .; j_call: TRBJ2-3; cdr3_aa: CSVVAPAYTDTQYF; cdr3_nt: TGCAGCGTTGTCGCGCCCGCTTACACAGATACGCAGTATTTT
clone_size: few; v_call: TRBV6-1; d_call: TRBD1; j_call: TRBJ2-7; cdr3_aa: CASSYDRGRGGKQYF; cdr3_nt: TGTGCCAGCAGTTACGACAGGGGTCGTGGGGGTAAGCAGTACTTC
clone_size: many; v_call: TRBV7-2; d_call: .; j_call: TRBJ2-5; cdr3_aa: CASSSGAVFRETQYF; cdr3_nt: TGTGCCAGCAGCTCGGGGGCAGTTTTTCGTGAGACCCAGTACTTC
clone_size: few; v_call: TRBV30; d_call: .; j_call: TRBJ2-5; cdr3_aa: CAWATGHETQYF; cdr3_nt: TGTGCCTGGGCCACAGGGCACGAGACCCAGTACTTC
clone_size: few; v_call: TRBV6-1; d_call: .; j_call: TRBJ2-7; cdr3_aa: CATLWGTYEQYF; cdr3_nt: TGTGCCACCCTGTGGGGGACCTACGAGCAGTACTTC
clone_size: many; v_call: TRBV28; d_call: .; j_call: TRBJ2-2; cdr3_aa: CASSLGLDRTGELFF; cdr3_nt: TGTGCCAGCAGCTTAGGGCTCGATCGCACCGGGGAGCTGTTTTTT
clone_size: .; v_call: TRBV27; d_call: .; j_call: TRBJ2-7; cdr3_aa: CASSPLPSQSYEQYF; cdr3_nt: TGTGCCAGCAGTCCCCTGCCGAGCCAAAGCTACGAGCAGTACTTC
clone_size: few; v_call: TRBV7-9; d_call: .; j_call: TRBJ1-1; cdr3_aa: CASSYGGGHAEAFF; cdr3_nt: TGTGCCAGCAGCTACGGGGGAGGACACGCTGAAGCTTTCTTT
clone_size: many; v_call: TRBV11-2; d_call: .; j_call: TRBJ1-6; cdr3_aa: CASSLRRRGDYNSPLHF; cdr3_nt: TGTGCCAGCAGCCTTCGCCGGCGCGGGGATTATAATTCACCCCTCCACTTT
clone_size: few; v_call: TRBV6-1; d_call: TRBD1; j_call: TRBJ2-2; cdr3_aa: CASSSGTGATGELFF; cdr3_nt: TGTGCCAGCAGCTCCGGGACAGGGGCCACCGGGGAGCTGTTTTTT
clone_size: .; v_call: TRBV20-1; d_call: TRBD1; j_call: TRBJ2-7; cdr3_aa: CSARDLGPHGDRDSGEQYF; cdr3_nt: TGCAGTGCTAGAGATTTAGGACCTCATGGGGACAGGGACTCAGGCGAGCAGTACTTC
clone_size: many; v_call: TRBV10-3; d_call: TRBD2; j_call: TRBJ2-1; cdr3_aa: CAISEVLAGEEQFF; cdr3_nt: TGTGCCATCAGTGAGGTACTAGCGGGAGAGGAGCAGTTCTTC
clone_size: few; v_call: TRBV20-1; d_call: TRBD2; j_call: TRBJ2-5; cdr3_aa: CSASGGRALETQYF; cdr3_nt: TGCAGTGCTAGTGGCGGGAGGGCCTTGGAGACCCAGTACTTC
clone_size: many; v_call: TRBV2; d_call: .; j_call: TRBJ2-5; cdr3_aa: CASSEGLASTGTQYF; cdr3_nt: TGTGCCAGCAGTGAAGGGCTAGCGTCAACGGGGACCCAGTACTTC
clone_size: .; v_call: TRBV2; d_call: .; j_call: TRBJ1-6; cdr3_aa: CASSEGTPSHSPLHF; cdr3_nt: TGTGCCAGCAGTGAAGGGACCCCGAGCCATTCACCCCTCCACTTT
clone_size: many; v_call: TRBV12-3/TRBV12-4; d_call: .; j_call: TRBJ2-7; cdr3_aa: CASKRSGEDEQYF; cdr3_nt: TGTGCCAGCAAGAGGTCTGGAGAAGACGAGCAGTACTTC
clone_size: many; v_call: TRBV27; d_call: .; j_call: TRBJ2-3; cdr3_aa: CASRQSRGGDTQYF; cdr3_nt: TGTGCCAGCAGACAAAGCCGAGGAGGAGATACGCAGTATTTT
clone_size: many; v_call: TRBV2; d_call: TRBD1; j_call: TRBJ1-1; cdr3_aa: CASSEPQGARVNTEAFF; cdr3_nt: TGTGCCAGCAGTGAACCGCAGGGGGCGAGGGTGAACACTGAAGCTTTCTTT
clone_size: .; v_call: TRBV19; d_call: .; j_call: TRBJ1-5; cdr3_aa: CASTPSIGSNQPQHF; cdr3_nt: TGTGCCAGCACCCCATCTATTGGTAGCAATCAGCCCCAGCATTTT
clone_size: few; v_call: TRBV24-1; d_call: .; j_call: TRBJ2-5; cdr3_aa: CATTPKARDAEETQYF; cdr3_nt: TGTGCCACCACCCCAAAAGCCCGGGACGCCGAAGAGACCCAGTACTTC
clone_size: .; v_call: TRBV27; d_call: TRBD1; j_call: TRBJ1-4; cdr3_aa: CASSAGTGDEKLFF; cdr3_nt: TGTGCCAGCAGCGCCGGGACAGGGGATGAAAAACTGTTTTTT
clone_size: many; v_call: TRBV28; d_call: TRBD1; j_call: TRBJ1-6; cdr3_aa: CASTRQGHSPLHF; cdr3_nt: TGTGCCAGCACGAGACAGGGTCACTCACCCCTCCACTTT
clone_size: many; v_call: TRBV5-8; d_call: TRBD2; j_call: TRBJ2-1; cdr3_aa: CASSPLAGASNEQFF; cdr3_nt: TGTGCCAGCAGCCCTTTAGCGGGAGCGTCCAATGAGCAGTTCTTC
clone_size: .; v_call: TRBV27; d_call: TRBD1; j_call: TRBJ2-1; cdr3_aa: CASTSGQGENEQFF; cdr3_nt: TGTGCCAGCACTTCGGGTCAGGGGGAGAATGAGCAGTTCTTC
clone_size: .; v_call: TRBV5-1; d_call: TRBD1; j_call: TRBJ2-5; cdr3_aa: CASRDRVSETQYF; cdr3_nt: TGCGCCAGCCGGGACAGGGTTAGCGAGACCCAGTACTTC
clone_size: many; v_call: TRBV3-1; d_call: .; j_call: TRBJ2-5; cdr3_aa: CASSQELGRETQYF; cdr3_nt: TGTGCCAGCAGCCAAGAATTAGGGAGGGAGACCCAGTACTTC
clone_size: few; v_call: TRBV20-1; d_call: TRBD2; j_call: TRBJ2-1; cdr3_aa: CSVREGGDEQFF; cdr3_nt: TGCAGTGTACGGGAGGGCGGGGATGAGCAGTTCTTC
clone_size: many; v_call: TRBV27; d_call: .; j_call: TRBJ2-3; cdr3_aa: CASTASYTDTQYF; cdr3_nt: TGTGCCAGCACTGCCTCCTACACAGATACGCAGTATTTT
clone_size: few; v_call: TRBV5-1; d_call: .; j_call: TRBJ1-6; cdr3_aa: CASSAGTPGNSPLHF; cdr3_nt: TGCGCCAGCAGCGCCGGGACCCCGGGGAATTCACCCCTCCACTTT
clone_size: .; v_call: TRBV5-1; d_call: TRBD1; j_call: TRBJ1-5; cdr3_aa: CASSLPGTVVGNQPQHF; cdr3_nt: TGCGCCAGCAGCTTGCCCGGGACAGTAGTTGGCAATCAGCCCCAGCATTTT
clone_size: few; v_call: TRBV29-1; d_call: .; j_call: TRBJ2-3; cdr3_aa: CSVGAGADTQYF; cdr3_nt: TGCAGCGTTGGGGCGGGGGCGGATACGCAGTATTTT
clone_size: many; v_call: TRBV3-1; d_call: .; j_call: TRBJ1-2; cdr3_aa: CASSQVGDGYTF; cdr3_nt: TGTGCCAGCAGCCAAGTGGGCGACGGCTACACCTTC
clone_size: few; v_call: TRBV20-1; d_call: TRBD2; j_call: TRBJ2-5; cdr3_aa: CSANLAGGRETQYF; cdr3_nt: TGCAGTGCTAACTTAGCGGGGGGGAGAGAGACCCAGTACTTC
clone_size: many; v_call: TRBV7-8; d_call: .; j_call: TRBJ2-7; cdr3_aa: CASSLRDGTYEQYF; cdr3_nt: TGTGCCAGCAGCCTAAGGGACGGTACCTACGAGCAGTACTTC
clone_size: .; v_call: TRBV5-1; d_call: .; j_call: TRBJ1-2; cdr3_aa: CASSLWDQGFTF; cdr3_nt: TGCGCCAGCAGCTTGTGGGACCAGGGATTCACCTTC
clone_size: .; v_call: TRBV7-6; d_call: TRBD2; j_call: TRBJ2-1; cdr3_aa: CASSLTSGGDEQFF; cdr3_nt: TGTGCCAGCAGCCTAACTAGCGGAGGGGATGAGCAGTTCTTC